This T cell receptor beta chain was sequenced during a study of identical twins. One entry per CDR3 protein results from TCRdb running MiXCR on the 5' RACE reads. The sample has 600,000 to 800,000 distinct CDR3 sequences; about 20% are singletons. These data are also associated with another study on T cells expressing NK-cell markers.

The clonotype originates from a woman between 18 and 30 years old in good health. Sequencing was done on a sample of PBMCs.

The CDR3 loop reads CASSLARTSGSENEQFF. The CDR3 DNA sequence: TGCGCCAGCAGCTTGGCGCGGACTAGCGGGAGTGAGAATGAGCAGTTCTTC. V is TRBV5-1 and J is TRBJ2-1; the match to TRBD2 covers 13 bases. Trimming at V came to 0 bases and at J to 7 bases, leaving 7 bases not matched to a gene. Germline V gene data show CDR1 as SGHRS and CDR2 as YFSETQ. The CDR3 is 17 residues long.